Sequencing of this T cell receptor beta chain was carried out in a study of T cell responses to AZD1222 COVID-19 vaccine. This table comes from immunoSEQ multiplex PCR, and its TCRdb copy is limited to in-frame clones, with some not included. The sample has approximately 170,000 clones, roughly nine tenths seen once. Germline V CDR1 and CDR2: SGHRS, YFSETQ. The CDR3 totals 14 residues. J was trimmed by 1 base and V by 5 bases; bases with no gene match: 3. This rearrangement joins TRBV5-1 to TRBJ1-1, with 9 bases lining up with TRBD1. This specimen consisted of peripheral blood, obtained on day 0 of AZD1222 vaccination. The receptor was derived from an adult in good health. CDR3 amino acids: CASSPDRGNTEAFF. CDR3 bases: TGCGCCAGCAGTCCGGACAGGGGGAACACTGAAGCTTTCTTT.